The next 5 T cell receptor beta chains were all read from a single sample in a study of blood T cell repertoires in COVID-19. Here immunoSEQ multiplex PCR was the method, and the copy in TCRdb shows in-frame clones only, minus some. In the table there are 350,000 to 500,000 clones, 88% of which are singletons. The sample taken for sequencing was PBMCs or T cells enriched from blood (not recorded which). These receptors were obtained from a woman aged 18-29 years who had been exposed to COVID-19.

The chain links TRBV3-1 (or the pseudogene TRBV3-2) to TRBJ2-2; D is unresolved. Germline CDR1 is LGHDT and CDR2 is YNNKEL (reference sequence). V was clipped by 3 bases and J by 3 bases, with 8 bases between them. This CDR3 spans 14 amino acids. The DNA for the CDR3 is TGTGCCAGCAGCCAGTCCTCGTACACCGGGGAGCTGTTTTTT. Translated, it gives CASSQSSYTGELFF.

The chain uses TRBV18 and TRBJ1-1; 9 bases are a match to TRBD1. This CDR3 contains 15 residues. CDR1 and CDR2 from the germline V gene are KGHSH and LQKENI. After removal of 8 bases from V and 0 bases from J, the junction contained 7 bases not matched to a gene. The DNA of the CDR3 is TGTGCCAGCACAGGACAGGGGCTTATGAACACTGAAGCTTTCTTT. It encodes CASTGQGLMNTEAFF.

The chain couples TRBV28 to TRBJ2-3, with 9 bases lining up with TRBD1. The CDR3 runs 17 residues. The germline V gene has CDR1 MDHEN and CDR2 SYDVKM. V lost 2 bases, J lost 4 bases, and 10 bases stayed unmatched. CDR3 region: CASSLPTQGARADTQYF. CDR3 bases: TGTGCCAGCAGTTTACCTACACAGGGGGCTAGGGCAGATACGCAGTATTTT.

The chain employs TRBV5-4 and TRBJ1-2, with D perhaps TRBD1 (5 bases). V was trimmed by 4 bases and J by 0 bases, leaving 19 bases between them. The CDR3 length is 17 residues. Germline loops: CDR1 SGHNT, CDR2 YYREEE (reference sequence). This CDR3 reads CASSPPLRGSANYGYTF. CDR3 nucleotide sequence: TGTGCCAGCAGCCCACCCCTTAGGGGTTCGGCTAACTATGGCTACACCTTC.

Only one count was recorded for this clone. The V and J genes are TRBV21-1 and TRBJ1-6. TRBV21-1 is noted as a pseudogene. The CDR3 length is 16 residues. CDR3 sequence: CASSNEFRGLNSPLHF. The CDR3, as DNA: TGTGCCAGCAGCAACGAATTCCGGGGATTAAATTCACCCCTCCACTTT.